The TCR beta chain under discussion was sequenced for a study of OX40 agonist ivuxolimab in advanced cancers. For the study at large: At 0.01 to 10 mg/kg, ivuxolimab was administered intravenously to patients every 2 weeks.

This clone is a singleton in its sample. The target antigen is unknown. Broader study findings: CD8+ T cells averaged more expanded clones than CD4+. CD4+ and CD8+ blood T cells expanded clonally by week 6 at 0.1 to 3.0 mg/kg.

Produced via immunoSEQ multiplex PCR; TCRdb's table is partial and in-frame only. The repertoire holds more than 50,000 clones, with roughly 86% as singletons. Blood got drawn at baseline, again on cycle 4 day 1, and then on cycle 7 day 1. The material was CD4+ or CD8+ T cells sorted from blood, obtained in a trial of the OX40 agonist ivuxolimab. This TCR derives from an adult with an advanced solid tumor such as melanoma, head and neck, liver or kidney cancer.

CDR3 amino acids: CASSGTGSTDTQYF. The CDR3 DNA reads as TGTGCCAGCAGCGGGACAGGGAGCACAGATACGCAGTATTTT. J is TRBJ2-3 and V is TRBV5-6; TRBD1 agrees at 9 bases. The CDR3 loop spans 14 amino acids. In germline, CDR1 is SGHDT, CDR2 YYEEEE. V lost 4 bases to trimming and J lost 0 bases; unmatched junction nucleotides: 0.